The entry below describes one T cell receptor (beta chain). This specimen comes from a study of blood T cell repertoires in COVID-19. On the study more broadly: Whether acute or convalescent, the COVID-19 samples came from the United States, Italy and Spain. T cells, B-cell-depleted T cells, or PBMCs supplied cDNA or gDNA.

Original methodology: Researchers report that nucleated cell counts were estimated from reference gene primer amplification. Libraries were prepared by immunoSEQ multiplex PCR; TCRdb keeps only in-frame clonotypes and omits some of them. Clone size and V and J calls were adopted from that table, with D and trimming inferred from the DNA. The data contain around 300,000 clones, 89% of them singletons. V lost 10 bases and J lost 2; bases outside the gene matches: 15. Germline V CDR1 and CDR2: MNHNY, SVGAGI (reference sequence). CDR3 length: 16 amino acids. The specimen sequenced was peripheral blood. This chain joins TRBV6-6 and TRBJ2-7; 9 bases match TRBD2. This TCR was recovered from a man aged 50 to 59 with acute or convalescent COVID-19. CDR3 sequence: CATLPGAQRGAYEQYF. The CDR3 nucleotides read TGTGCCACCCTTCCGGGGGCCCAGCGGGGGGCCTACGAGCAGTACTTC.